This T cell receptor beta chain was recovered during a study of OX40 agonist ivuxolimab in advanced cancers. Data came from immunoSEQ multiplex PCR; TCRdb stores just in-frame clones and leaves some out. Among under 100,000 clones listed, roughly 92% were seen once. Comment on this clone: The antigen is not known.

Whole-study results and caveats: Certain nonresponders additionally had low normalized T-cell clonal expansion.

From germline, CDR1 is MNHNS and CDR2 SASEGT. V trimming: 7 bases; J trimming: 6 bases; junction bases outside the gene matches: 7. This CDR3 has 13 residues. The chain carries TRBV6-1 and TRBJ2-7; 9 bases are shared with TRBD1. The sequence was obtained from an adult with an advanced solid tumor such as melanoma, head and neck, liver or kidney cancer. This specimen was CD4+ or CD8+ T cells sorted from blood, taken in a trial of the OX40 agonist ivuxolimab. CDR3 sequence reads: CASKPGQGREQYF. The CDR3 DNA is TGTGCCAGCAAACCGGGACAGGGACGCGAGCAGTACTTC.